Below are 28 T cell receptor beta chains sequenced from a single sample in a study of blood T cells in healthy people across ages (dated by TCRdb to between 2014 and 2017). Libraries were made using 5' RACE. Sequencing was performed on an Illumina HiSeq 2500. A second PCR of about 7 to 12 cycles was run with a J-beta primer mix and a sample-barcoded 5' primer. TCRdb reran the public reads through fastp at Q25 and MiXCR, keeping productive beta chains. CDR3 protein duplicates are merged, each entry listing the most common genes and DNA. This sample is represented by 1.2 million to 1.5 million distinct CDR3 sequences; approximately 38% of them were singletons. Approximately 7.9% of the sample goes to the ten largest clones. The sequenced sample was blood. These receptor sequences come from a woman aged 18-29 years in good health.

V usage is TRBV30 and J usage is TRBJ2-1; D not certain. The germline gives CDR1 GTSNPN, CDR2 SVGIG (reference sequence). CDR3 length equals 12 residues. V was pared by 2 bases and J by 9 bases, with 11 bases between. In nucleotides, the CDR3 is TGTGCCTGGAGTTCCCGTAGTGGTGAGCAGTTCTTC. Protein product: CAWSSRSGEQFF.

On this clonotype: At one of its ends the junction is not consistent with the germline gene, which may arise from a read error. The chain joins TRBV20-1 to TRBJ2-7, with 8 bases fitting TRBD2. This CDR3 is built from 16 residues. The germline gives CDR1 DFQATT, CDR2 SNEGSKA (reference sequence). Here the CDR3 DNA reads TGCAGTGCTAGAGAGGTGTTGGTAGCGGGAACCTACAAGCAGTACTTC. This gives the protein CSAREVLVAGTYKQYF.

This clonotype showed up just a few times. This chain connects TRBV29-1 to TRBJ1-1, with TRBD1 matching over 7 bases. The CDR3 runs 14 residues. Germline V lookup: CDR1 SQVTM, CDR2 ANQGSEA. V gave up 6 bases and J gave up 5 bases; unmatched junction bases: 12. This chain's CDR3 is CSVSKGAGGTEAFF. Written as DNA, the CDR3 is TGCAGCGTGTCGAAGGGGGCGGGGGGTACTGAAGCTTTCTTT. The variable domain in full, with the rest retrieved from reference TRBV29-1 and TRBJ1-1, is SAVISQKPSRDICQRGTSLTIQCQVDSQVTMMFWYRQQPGQSLTLIATANQGSEATYESGFVIDKFPISRPNLTFSTLTVSNMSPEDSSIYLCSVSKGAGGTEAFFGQGTRLTVV.

The chain has TRBV3-1 and TRBJ2-4; D is possibly TRBD2 (6 bases). This CDR3 contains 14 residues. Germline V gene data show CDR1 as LGHDT and CDR2 as YNNKEL (reference sequence). V was clipped by 1 base and J by 8 bases, with 12 bases between them. The CDR3 bases are TGTGCCAGCAGCCAAGTGATAGGGGAGGACATTCAGTACTTC. It encodes CASSQVIGEDIQYF.

V usage is TRBV20-1 and J usage is TRBJ2-7, with 7 nucleotides matching TRBD2. The CDR3 contains 13 residues. CDR1 is DFQATT and CDR2 is SNEGSKA in the germline V gene (reference sequence). V lost 2 bases and J lost 3; bases outside the gene matches: 4. The CDR3, as DNA: TGCAGTGCTAGACGGGACTACCGCTACGAGCAGTACTTC. Protein product: CSARRDYRYEQYF.

This clonotype appeared a few times. The chain couples TRBV20-1 to TRBJ2-3, with 8 bases aligning to TRBD2. V lost 3 bases, J lost 4 bases, and 6 bases stayed unmatched. Germline values: CDR1 DFQATT, CDR2 SNEGSKA (reference sequence). The CDR3 contains 14 residues. The CDR3 region is CSARTGGPADTQYF. Here the CDR3 DNA reads TGCAGTGCTAGGACGGGGGGGCCGGCAGATACGCAGTATTTT.

This chain connects TRBV29-1 to TRBJ2-3, with 11 bases that match TRBD2. The CDR3 covers 17 residues. Trimming took 1 base from V and 0 from J; bases not matched to a gene: 6. Germline V CDR1 and CDR2: SQVTM, ANQGSEA. CDR3 in amino acids: CSVEGGTSGSSTDTQYF. The DNA of the CDR3 is TGCAGCGTTGAAGGGGGGACTAGCGGCTCCAGCACAGATACGCAGTATTTT.

V and J are TRBV11-2 and TRBJ2-7; TRBD2 matches at 7 bases. Germline V lookup: CDR1 SGHAT, CDR2 FQNNGV. V was pared by 4 bases and J by 0 bases, with 6 bases of the junction left unmatched. The CDR3 consists of 15 residues. The CDR3 here is CASSSEGGSSYEQYF. In DNA, the CDR3 is TGTGCCAGCAGCTCAGAGGGAGGGAGCTCCTACGAGCAGTACTTC. Drawing the rest from reference TRBV11-2 and TRBJ2-7, the complete variable domain is EAGVAQSPRYKIIEKRQSVAFWCNPISGHATLYWYQQILGQGPKLLIQFQNNGVVDDSQLPKDRFSAERLKGVDSTLKIQPAKLEDSAVYLCASSSEGGSSYEQYFGPGTRLTVT.

The count of this clonotype is one. The CDR3 spells CASSPTGPETQYF. The CDR3 bases are TGTGCCAGCAGCCCGACAGGGCCAGAGACCCAGTACTTC. This sequence joins TRBV9 and TRBJ2-5, with 7 bases fitting TRBD1. V shed 4 bases and J 4 bases; nucleotides not matched to a gene: 4. Germline CDR1 and CDR2: SGDLS and YYNGEE. The CDR3 loop spans 13 amino acids.

This clonotype was detected only a few times. The genes are TRBV10-1 and TRBJ2-1; 9 bases fit TRBD2. The CDR3 covers 16 residues. The ends lost 5 bases at V and 6 bases at J; junction bases unmatched: 11. Germline lookup yields CDR1 WNHNN and CDR2 SYGVQD (reference sequence). CDR3 sequence reads: CASSPIAGVAGNEQFF. As DNA, the CDR3 is TGCGCCAGCAGTCCTATAGCGGGAGTTGCGGGCAATGAGCAGTTCTTC.

The chain employs TRBV7-3 and TRBJ2-1; 12 positions agree with TRBD1. Per the germline V gene, CDR1 is SGHTA and CDR2 is FQGTGA. With 2 bases clipped from V and 6 bases from J, the junction kept 11 bases outside the gene matches. The CDR3 runs 18 residues. The CDR3 region has the DNA TGTGCCAGCAGCTTAGCCTCAGGGACAGGGGGCAGGATCAATGAGCAGTTCTTC. It specifies CASSLASGTGGRINEQFF.

This chain links TRBV9 with TRBJ2-1; 8 bases are shared with TRBD1. CDR3 size: 16 residues. Trimming removed 5 bases from V and 5 bases from J; junction bases left unmatched: 12. CDR1 is SGDLS, CDR2 YYNGEE, per germline. CDR3 region: CASSRGQGDGHNEQFF. As DNA, the CDR3 is TGTGCCAGCAGTAGAGGACAGGGTGACGGACACAATGAGCAGTTCTTC. Together with reference TRBV9 and TRBJ2-1, the CDR3 gives the full variable domain: DSGVTQTPKHLITATGQRVTLRCSPRSGDLSVYWYQQSLDQGLQFLIQYYNGEERAKGNILERFSAQQFPDLHSELNLSSLELGDSALYFCASSRGQGDGHNEQFFGPGTRLTVL.

This chain uses TRBV7-2 with TRBJ2-4, with TRBD2 identical over 10 bases. The J call may be wrong; the DNA end is better matched by TRBJ2-7. The CDR3 is 18 amino acids. Per the germline V gene, CDR1 is SGHTA and CDR2 is FQGNSA. The CDR3 coding sequence is TGTGCCAGCAGCTTAGTTTTAGGAGTAGCGGGAGGAGGGTACGAGCAGTACTTC. Translated: CASSLVLGVAGGGYEQYF.

This clonotype has at least ten counts. The chain has TRBV3-1 and TRBJ1-2; 9 positions match TRBD1. The CDR3 loop spans 13 amino acids. The V and J ends lost 4 bases and 10 bases, in that order; junction bases with no gene match: 7. Germline CDR1 and CDR2: LGHDT and YNNKEL (reference sequence). The CDR3 DNA reads as TGTGCCAGCAGCCCCTCCGGGACAGGGTACTACACCTTC. It specifies CASSPSGTGYYTF.

This chain joins TRBV11-2 and TRBJ2-5, with 14 bases lining up with TRBD2. Germline V lookup: CDR1 SGHAT, CDR2 FQNNGV. Unmatched junction bases numbered 5, after V lost 5 bases and J lost 0 bases. This CDR3 is built from 17 residues. The CDR3 sequence is CASSPGLAGGYQETQYF. In DNA, the CDR3 is TGTGCCAGCAGCCCCGGACTAGCGGGGGGTTACCAAGAGACCCAGTACTTC.

This clonotype appeared a few times. The DNA for the CDR3 is TGCAGTGCTAGGGGGTCGGAGCAGTTCTTC. Its protein product is CSARGSEQFF. The gene calls are TRBV20-1 and TRBJ2-1; D is unclear. Trimming removed 3 bases from V and 10 bases from J, with 7 bases in between. The germline CDR1 and CDR2 sequences are DFQATT and SNEGSKA (reference sequence). The CDR3 covers 10 residues.

This clonotype was observed a handful of times. The V and J genes are TRBV20-1 and TRBJ2-3, with TRBD1 matching over 7 bases. CDR1 and CDR2 from the germline V gene are DFQATT and SNEGSKA (reference sequence). This CDR3 is built from 13 residues. V lost 5 bases and J lost 1; bases outside the gene matches: 3. This CDR3 reads CSAFTGGTDTQYF. The CDR3 DNA reads TGCAGTGCTTTTACAGGGGGCACAGATACGCAGTATTTT.

This chain connects TRBV29-1 to TRBJ2-1, with TRBD1 matching over 7 bases. From germline, CDR1 is SQVTM and CDR2 ANQGSEA. The CDR3 sequence is 17 residues long. CDR3 sequence: CSHQVGQIITSYNEQFF. In nucleotides, the CDR3 is TGCAGTCACCAAGTGGGACAGATCATAACCTCCTACAATGAGCAGTTCTTC.

The chain has TRBV12-3 or TRBV12-4 and TRBJ2-2, with TRBD1 identical over 7 bases. The CDR3 spans 15 residues. J lost 3 bases, V lost 6 bases, and 7 bases had no gene match. The CDR3 DNA reads as TGTGCCAGCAGCCAGGGGGACAGTTACACCGGGGAGCTGTTTTTT. Translating it yields CASSQGDSYTGELFF.

The sample holds a few counts of this clonotype. The rearrangement joins TRBV4-2 to TRBJ2-5; TRBD1 matches at 11 bases. The DNA end lines up better with TRBJ2-7; the J call may be wrong. CDR1 is LGHNA and CDR2 is YNFKEQ in the germline V gene. The CDR3 spans 16 residues. CDR3 nucleotides: TGTGCCAGCAGCCAAGGCCTTTCCGGGACAGGGGGCGAGCAGTACTTC. It encodes CASSQGLSGTGGEQYF.

This clonotype was seen a handful of times. V usage is TRBV28 and J usage is TRBJ2-7; tentatively, D is TRBD2 (5 bases). The germline V and J ends were trimmed by 3 bases and 0 bases, with 9 bases remaining between them. Germline loops: CDR1 MDHEN, CDR2 SYDVKM. CDR3 length equals 14 residues. In DNA, the CDR3 is TGTGCCAGCAGTTTTTATAGCGACTCCTACGAGCAGTACTTC. As protein: CASSFYSDSYEQYF.

This rearrangement joins TRBV20-1 to TRBJ2-3; tentatively, D is TRBD1 or TRBD2 (6 bases each). Trimming pared 3 bases from V and 4 bases from J, leaving 26 bases between. Germline lookup yields CDR1 DFQATT and CDR2 SNEGSKA (reference sequence). This CDR3 is built from 18 residues. CDR3 region: CSARGGGGSWSSPDTQYF. The CDR3 DNA reads as TGCAGTGCTAGGGGGGGCGGAGGTAGCTGGAGCTCGCCAGATACGCAGTATTTT.

The V gene is TRBV20-1, the J gene TRBJ2-1; the match to TRBD2 covers 10 bases. With 1 base clipped from V and 2 bases from J, the junction kept 8 bases outside the gene matches. The CDR3 spans 17 residues. The germline V gene has CDR1 DFQATT and CDR2 SNEGSKA (reference sequence). The CDR3 protein is CSARANHSGRAYNEQFF. The CDR3 DNA reads TGCAGTGCTAGAGCCAACCACAGCGGGAGGGCCTACAATGAGCAGTTCTTC.

This clonotype appeared a few times. The chain couples TRBV15 to TRBJ1-6; 7 nucleotides agree with TRBD1. Trimming took 5 bases from V and 5 from J; bases not matched to a gene: 6. This CDR3 comprises 15 residues. The germline CDR1 and CDR2 sequences are LNHNV and YYDKDF (reference sequence). This chain's CDR3 is CATSVGTDNNSPLHF. CDR3 coding DNA: TGTGCCACCAGCGTAGGGACAGACAATAATTCACCCCTCCACTTT.

This clonotype occurred a few times. This chain uses TRBV20-1 with TRBJ2-7, with D perhaps matching TRBD2 (5 bases). Deletions cut 0 bases from V and 0 bases from J, with 12 bases between. CDR3 length: 15 amino acids. Germline V gene sequence: CDR1 DFQATT, CDR2 SNEGSKA (reference sequence). For the CDR3, the DNA is TGCAGTGCTAGAGATCGCTACGGGGTCTCCTACGAGCAGTACTTC. Residues: CSARDRYGVSYEQYF.

There are a few counts of this clonotype. V is TRBV7-2 and J is TRBJ2-5; D is perhaps TRBD1 (5 bases). This CDR3 is 13 amino acids long. Trimming pared 5 bases from V and 11 bases from J, leaving 18 bases between. Germline V gives CDR1 SGHTA, CDR2 FQGNSA. As DNA, the CDR3 is TGTGCCAGCAGCCCGCTTTGGGGCAATGAGCAGTACTTC. Its translation is CASSPLWGNEQYF.

V is TRBV28 and J is TRBJ2-7; D is perhaps TRBD2 (6 bases). The CDR3 has 15 residues. Germline V gives CDR1 MDHEN, CDR2 SYDVKM. The ends were cut back, 2 bases at V and 0 bases at J, with 11 bases in the middle. CDR3 in amino acids: CASSLAGSTSYEQYF. The CDR3 DNA reads TGTGCCAGCAGTTTAGCGGGGAGTACCTCCTACGAGCAGTACTTC.

The V call is TRBV11-2, the J call TRBJ2-7; D could derive from TRBD1 or TRBD2 (6 bases each). Germline CDR1 SGHAT, CDR2 FQNNGV. V was trimmed by 5 bases and J by 3 bases, leaving 26 bases between them. This CDR3 spans 18 amino acids. Written as DNA, the CDR3 is TGTGCCAGCAGCCAAGCTTTGGGCTCTCGGGGGCTAGTCTACGAGCAGTACTTC. It codes for CASSQALGSRGLVYEQYF.